Below, 15 T cell receptor beta chains from the same sample are listed, as sequenced in a study of blood T cells in healthy people across ages. Primers used in a second PCR of about 6 to 12 cycles were a sample-barcoded 5' primer and a J-beta primer mix. TCRdb independently ran MiXCR on the 5' RACE reads; one entry per CDR3 protein. The sample shows hundreds of thousands of distinct CDR3 sequences, 20% to 25% of them seen only once. The material sequenced was blood. These receptors originate from a man between 65 and 85 years old in good health.

The sample holds a few counts of this clonotype. The chain uses TRBV3-1 and TRBJ2-6, with 9 bases that match TRBD1. Germline V CDR1 and CDR2: LGHDT, YNNKEL (reference sequence). The V gene end was trimmed by 4 bases and the J gene end by 0 bases; junction bases not matched to a gene: 7. The length of the CDR3 is 18 residues. The CDR3 sequence: CASSPHGGQGSGANVLTF. The CDR3, as DNA: TGTGCCAGCAGCCCCCACGGGGGACAGGGCTCTGGGGCCAACGTCCTGACTTTC.

The chain recombines TRBV28 with TRBJ2-3; 11 bases line up with TRBD2. The trim removed 1 base at V and 2 bases at J, leaving 8 bases unmatched. CDR1 is MDHEN and CDR2 is SYDVKM in the germline V gene. The length of the CDR3 is 18 residues. CDR3 loop: CASSLSNIAGGSTDTQYF. CDR3 bases: TGTGCCAGCAGTTTATCAAATATAGCGGGGGGGTCCACAGATACGCAGTATTTT.

This clonotype showed up just a few times. Compared with germline, one end of the junction differs, possibly owing to a read error. The chain links TRBV12-3 or TRBV12-4 to TRBJ1-5; maybe TRBD1 (5 bases). The CDR3 length is 13 residues. The CDR3 DNA is TGTGCCGGCAGCCTGACAGGCAATCAGCCCCAGCATTTT. It yields the protein CAGSLTGNQPQHF.

The chain recombines TRBV4-1 with TRBJ1-4, with unresolved D. The V end was cut by 3 bases, the J end by 10 bases, with 21 bases between. The CDR3 has 16 amino acids. Germline V lookup: CDR1 MGHRA, CDR2 YSYEKL. The CDR3 bases are TGCGCCAGCAGCCAGGCCTGGACGGTTCAGGAAGGAAAACTGTTTTTT. Protein product: CASSQAWTVQEGKLFF.

This chain links TRBV7-2 with TRBJ1-6, with a weak D call TRBD1 (5 bases). CDR1 and CDR2 from the germline V gene are SGHTA and FQGNSA. This CDR3 region has 16 residues. Trimming pared 5 bases from V and 9 bases from J, leaving 20 bases between. In nucleotides, the CDR3 is TGTGCCAGCAGCGAATACCCAGGGTGGGTACGTTCACCCCTCCACTTT. Amino acids: CASSEYPGWVRSPLHF.

This sequence joins TRBV4-1 and TRBJ2-3, with D perhaps matching TRBD1 or TRBD2 (5 bases each). V shed 2 bases and J shed 6 bases, with 18 bases lying between them. From germline, CDR1 is MGHRA and CDR2 YSYEKL. This CDR3 has 16 residues. CDR3 sequence (DNA): TGCGCCAGCAGCCAATGGGGCTGGGCCGCGGGCGATACGCAGTATTTT. This sequence encodes CASSQWGWAAGDTQYF.

The rearrangement links TRBV7-9 to TRBJ2-7; possibly TRBD1 or TRBD2 for D (6 bases each). Trimming removed 5 bases at V and 2 bases at J, with 13 bases between. The CDR3 loop spans 14 amino acids. The germline CDR1 and CDR2 sequences are SEHNR and FQNEAQ (reference sequence). This CDR3 reads CASSDEGGPYEQYF. The CDR3 DNA is TGTGCCAGCAGCGATGAGGGGGGCCCCTACGAGCAGTACTTC.

This clonotype came up a few times. The V and J genes are TRBV7-9 and TRBJ1-1; 12 bases are a match to TRBD1. Germline V CDR1 and CDR2: SEHNR, FQNEAQ (reference sequence). Trimming at V came to 3 bases and at J to 7 bases, leaving 3 bases not matched to a gene. CDR3 length: 14 amino acids. In nucleotides, the CDR3 is TGTGCCAGCAGCTTGGGACAGGGGGCTGGTGAAGCTTTCTTT. Protein product: CASSLGQGAGEAFF.

This clonotype was observed a few times. The CDR3, as DNA: TGTGCCAGCAGCCAAGAATATGGAGTGACCACAGATACGCAGTATTTT. It yields the protein CASSQEYGVTTDTQYF. This sequence joins TRBV3-1 and TRBJ2-3; unclear D gene. Trimming removed 0 bases at V and 2 bases at J, with 12 bases between. The CDR3 runs 16 residues. Looked up from germline, CDR1 is LGHDT and CDR2 is YNNKEL (reference sequence).

As to this clonotype: A clone one base away is much larger, so this may be a read error. V is TRBV7-7 and J is TRBJ2-3, with D tentatively TRBD1 or TRBD2 (5 bases each). Germline lookup yields CDR1 SSHAT and CDR2 FNYEAQ (reference sequence). The CDR3 length is 13 residues. In nucleotides, the CDR3 is TGTGCTGGCAGCTTAGATGGGGGAGATACGCAGTATTTT. Amino acids: CAGSLDGGDTQYF. Filled out from reference TRBV7-7 and TRBJ2-3, the complete variable domain reads GAGVSQSPRYKVTKRGQDVTLRCDPISSHATLYWYQQALGQGPEFLTYFNYEAQPDKSGLPSDRFSAERPEGSISTLTIQRTEQRDSAMYRCAGSLDGGDTQYFGPGTRLTVL.

This clonotype was observed many times. V and J are TRBV12-3 or TRBV12-4 and TRBJ2-4; D tentatively fits TRBD1 or TRBD2 (7 bases each). Trimming pared 6 bases from V and 6 bases from J, leaving 27 bases between. This CDR3 comprises 18 residues. The CDR3 loop reads CASRLNLYRGGVGNIQYF. DNA of the CDR3: TGTGCCAGCAGGTTAAACCTCTACAGGGGAGGGGTTGGAAACATTCAGTACTTC.

This chain connects TRBV24-1 to TRBJ2-5; TRBD2 matches at 10 bases. This CDR3 region has 15 residues. V was clipped by 4 bases and J by 5 bases; unmatched bases: 6. Germline V gene lookup returns CDR1 KGHDR and CDR2 SFDVKD. CDR3 residues: CATSEASGSGETQYF. CDR3 DNA sequence: TGTGCCACCAGTGAGGCTAGCGGGAGTGGGGAGACCCAGTACTTC.

The CDR3 coding sequence is TGTGCCAGCAGCTTAGGGGAGGGCGTCGCCTACGAGCAGTACTTC. Translating gives CASSLGEGVAYEQYF. This rearrangement joins TRBV7-9 to TRBJ2-7; 7 nucleotides match TRBD2. The CDR3 has 15 residues. Losses at the gene ends were 1 base for V and 2 bases for J; bases not matched to a gene: 5. Germline V gives CDR1 SEHNR, CDR2 FQNEAQ (reference sequence).

This clonotype occurred many times. The rearrangement joins TRBV10-3 to TRBJ2-5, with 10 nucleotides matching TRBD2. The trim removed 0 bases at V and 5 bases at J, leaving 6 bases unmatched. The germline V gene encodes CDR1 ENHRY and CDR2 SYGVKD. The CDR3 runs to 16 residues. In DNA form, the CDR3 reads TGTGCCATCAGTGAGTCCCTAGCGGGAGAGGTGGAGACCCAGTACTTC. This sequence encodes CAISESLAGEVETQYF.

The V call is TRBV2, the J call TRBJ2-7; 10 positions match TRBD2. The germline V gene has CDR1 SNHLY and CDR2 FYNNEI. This CDR3 contains 13 residues. The trim removed 7 bases at V and 2 bases at J, leaving 2 bases unmatched. CDR3 region: CASMSGRAYEQYF. For the CDR3, the DNA is TGTGCCAGCATGAGCGGGAGGGCCTACGAGCAGTACTTC.